A single TCR beta chain is shown here with its context. The antigen remains unidentified. The sample comes from a study of vaccination and CD4 T cells after COVID-19. Study-level background: Median time from second vaccine dose to sampling was around 72 days (14 to 241).

Treatment given: approximately 10-day PBMC culture with coronavirus spike peptide pools or control peptides (ViraFEST assay). ViraFEST grew antigen-specific T cells using peptide pools, then sequenced TCRs. Following a culture period (around eleven days), negative selection was used to isolate CD4+ T cells. From germline, CDR1 is SNHLY and CDR2 FYNNEI. With 5 bases removed from V and 2 bases from J, the gap between germline ends came to 10 bases. The CDR3 runs to 13 residues. Cultured CD4+ T cells had their DNA profiled by the Oncomine TCR Beta short-read assay. TCRdb reanalysed the PCR reads using MiXCR and keeps one entry per CDR3 protein. Of 12,000 or so distinct CDR3 sequences in the sample, approximately 54% were seen once.

The genes are TRBV2 and TRBJ2-7; D unresolved. This TCR was recovered from a human donor with COVID-19. The sequencing used cultured CD4+ T cells from blood, collected after SARS-CoV-2 vaccination. The CDR3 DNA follows: TGTGCCAGCAGTCTACTGCACACCTACGAGCAGTACTTC. It specifies CASSLLHTYEQYF.